Sequencing of this T cell receptor (beta chain) was carried out in a study of blood T cell repertoires in COVID-19. Study at large: T cells, B-cell-depleted T cells, or PBMCs supplied cDNA or gDNA.

Original methodology: Estimation of nucleated cell counts was performed using reference gene primer amplification. The assay was immunoSEQ multiplex PCR, and TCRdb's table has in-frame clones only and misses some. V, J and clone size derive from that table, while D and trimming were established from the DNA sequence. Of 300,000 to 500,000 clones listed, 88% are singletons. Participants came from some 26 US areas, aged about 18 to 89 years. Participant-reported clinical history was the basis for cohort assignment. This CDR3 has 15 amino acids. The germline gives CDR1 SGHDT, CDR2 YYEEEE. The germline V and J ends were trimmed by 0 bases and 2 bases, with 12 bases remaining between them.

This TCR came from a young woman with acute COVID-19. The sample taken for sequencing was PBMCs or T cells enriched from blood (not recorded which). J is TRBJ2-7 and V is TRBV5-6; unclear D gene. The CDR3 sequence is CASSLGRVMTYEQYF. The CDR3 DNA reads TGTGCCAGCAGCTTGGGCCGGGTCATGACCTACGAGCAGTACTTC.